The TCR beta chain under discussion was sequenced for a study of regulatory T cells in long-lasting Graves disease. Study-level points and caveats: Less diverse TCR repertoires were seen in persistent Graves' patients than in newly diagnosed ones. Gene preferences differed: TRBV28, TRBJ1-2, TRBJ2-5 in persistent cases.

Germline V gene data show CDR1 as SGHVS and CDR2 as FQNEAQ. The CDR3 covers 13 residues. Trimming removed 8 bases at V and 7 bases at J, with 17 bases between. CDR3-region Arm-PCR and iRepertoire HTBI primers produced the TCR beta libraries. TCRdb used MiXCR to reprocess the multiplex PCR reads, holding one entry per CDR3 protein. The sample carries roughly 610,000 distinct CDR3 sequences, 15% to 20% recorded once. Time point here: newly diagnosed GD, antithyroid drugs for less than 3 months. PBMC-extracted RNA yielded the TCR library. The table lists this clonotype with many counts. Its target is unknown. The sample was also reused in another study, on T cells in Graves' hyperthyroidism and ophthalmopathy. That publication notes: Thyroid ultrasound and orbital computed tomography, with clinical symptoms and serum thyroxine and TRAb, informed diagnoses.

This sequence was found in a young man with Graves disease. This sample comprised peripheral blood mononuclear cells (PBMCs), obtained at new diagnosis, from a patient treated with antithyroid drugs. V and J are TRBV7-8 and TRBJ1-1; D is unclear. The CDR3 DNA reads as TGTGCCAGCGTCCAACCGCTCGGCCGTGAAGCTTTCTTT. Protein: CASVQPLGREAFF.